This TCR beta chain came from a study of T cells expressing NK-cell markers. Study details: The authors derived TCR beta repertoires from sorted CD3+CD56+NKG2C+, CD3+CD56+NKG2C- and CD3+CD56-NKG2C+ T cells.

TCRdb re-called the 5' RACE reads; one entry per CDR3 protein, DNA not given. This sample's clone table lists fewer than 400,000 distinct CDR3 sequences. This CDR3 region has 15 residues. Germline CDR1 is LNHNV and CDR2 is YYDKDF (reference sequence). Sequenced input: blood T cells: a sorted CD56 or NKG2C T cell subset, CD4+ or CD8+ T cells, or bulk PBMC T cells (not recorded which). V is TRBV15 and J is TRBJ2-1; TCRdb's D call, TRBD2, is unchecked because there is no DNA. This sequence originates from a woman aged 50 to 65 in good health. The CDR3 here is CATSRGLAGGDEQFF.